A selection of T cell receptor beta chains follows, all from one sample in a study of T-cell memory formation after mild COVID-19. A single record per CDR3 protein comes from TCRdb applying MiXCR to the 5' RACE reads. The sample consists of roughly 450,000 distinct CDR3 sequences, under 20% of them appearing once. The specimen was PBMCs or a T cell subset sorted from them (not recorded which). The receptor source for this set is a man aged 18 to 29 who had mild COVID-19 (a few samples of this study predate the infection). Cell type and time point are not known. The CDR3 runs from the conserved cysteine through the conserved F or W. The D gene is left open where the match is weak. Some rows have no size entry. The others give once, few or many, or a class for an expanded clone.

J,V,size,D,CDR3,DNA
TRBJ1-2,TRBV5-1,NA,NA,CASSPSRTEARPNYGYTF,TGCGCCAGCAGTCCCTCCCGGACGGAAGCCCGCCCTAACTATGGCTACACCTTC
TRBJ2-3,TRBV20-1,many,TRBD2,CSAKPGGGTDTQYF,TGCAGTGCGAAGCCGGGAGGGGGCACAGATACGCAGTATTTT
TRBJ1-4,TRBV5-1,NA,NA,CASSLGYNEKLFF,TGCGCCAGCAGCTTGGGGTATAATGAAAAACTGTTTTTT
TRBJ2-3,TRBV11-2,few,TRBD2,CASSLGLARGVPDTQYF,TGTGCCAGCAGCTTAGGGCTAGCGCGGGGGGTCCCAGATACGCAGTATTTT
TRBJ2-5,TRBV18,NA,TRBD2,CASSLSPPGLAVGVGTQYF,TGTGCCAGCTCACTATCCCCGCCGGGACTAGCGGTTGGAGTCGGGACCCAGTACTTC
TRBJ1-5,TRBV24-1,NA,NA,CATSDSSRAQPQHF,TGTGCCACCAGTGATTCCTCAAGGGCGCAGCCCCAGCATTTT
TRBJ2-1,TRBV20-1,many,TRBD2,CSADPGLAHNEQFF,TGCAGTGCTGACCCGGGACTAGCCCACAATGAGCAGTTCTTC
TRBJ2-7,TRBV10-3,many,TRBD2,CAISESTSGGDEQYF,TGTGCCATCAGTGAGTCGACTAGCGGGGGCGACGAGCAGTACTTC
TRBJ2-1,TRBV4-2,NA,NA,CASSQEGGSAYNEQFF,TGTGCCAGCAGCCAAGAGGGAGGATCCGCCTACAATGAGCAGTTCTTC
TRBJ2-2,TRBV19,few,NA,CASSILPNTGELFF,TGTGCCAGTAGTATCCTGCCGAACACCGGGGAGCTGTTTTTT
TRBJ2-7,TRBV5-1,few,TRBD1,CASSLSGGRSYEQYF,TGCGCCAGCAGCCTATCAGGGGGCCGCTCCTACGAGCAGTACTTC
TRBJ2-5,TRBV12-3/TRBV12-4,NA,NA,CASSSGLPVETQYF,TGTGCCAGCAGCTCCGGCCTCCCGGTGGAGACCCAGTACTTC
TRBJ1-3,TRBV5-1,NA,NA,CASSLEAVSGNTIYF,TGCGCCAGCAGCTTGGAAGCCGTCTCTGGAAACACCATATATTTT
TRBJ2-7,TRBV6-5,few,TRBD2,CASRRGLAVVSYEQYF,TGTGCCAGCAGACGCGGACTAGCGGTGGTATCCTACGAGCAGTACTTC
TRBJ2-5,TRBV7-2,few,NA,CASSPGARYRQETQYF,TGTGCCAGCAGCCCGGGGGCGCGGTACCGCCAAGAGACCCAGTACTTC
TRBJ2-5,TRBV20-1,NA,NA,CSPGQPTREFETQYF,TGCAGTCCAGGACAGCCGACTAGAGAGTTCGAGACCCAGTACTTC
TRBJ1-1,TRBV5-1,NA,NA,CASSPGRTLREPEAFF,TGCGCCAGCAGCCCCGGGCGGACTCTAAGAGAGCCTGAAGCTTTCTTT
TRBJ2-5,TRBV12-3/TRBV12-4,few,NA,CASSLGQMETQYF,TGTGCCAGCAGTTTAGGACAAATGGAGACCCAGTACTTC
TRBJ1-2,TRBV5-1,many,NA,CASSLENYGYTF,TGCGCCAGCAGCTTGGAAAACTATGGCTACACCTTC
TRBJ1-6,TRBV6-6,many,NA,CASSTTGISPLHF,TGTGCCAGCAGTACGACAGGTATCTCACCCCTCCACTTT
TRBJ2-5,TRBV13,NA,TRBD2,CASSMKRGGMETQYF,TGTGCCAGCAGCATGAAGCGGGGGGGCATGGAGACCCAGTACTTC
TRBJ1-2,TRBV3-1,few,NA,CASSLGTGSYGYTF,TGTGCCAGCAGCCTGGGCACAGGGTCCTATGGCTACACCTTC
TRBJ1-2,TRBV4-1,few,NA,CASSQDLVDLRYGYTF,TGCGCCAGCAGCCAAGATCTGGTGGACCTTCGCTATGGCTACACCTTC
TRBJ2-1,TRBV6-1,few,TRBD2,CASSVLAGGSNEQFF,TGTGCCAGCAGTGTACTGGCGGGGGGTTCGAATGAGCAGTTCTTC
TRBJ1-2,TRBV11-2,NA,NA,CASSLDVGGSRGYTF,TGTGCCAGCAGCTTAGATGTGGGAGGGAGCCGCGGCTACACCTTC
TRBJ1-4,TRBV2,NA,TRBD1,CASRQGALEKLFF,TGTGCCAGCAGACAGGGGGCGCTTGAAAAACTGTTTTTT
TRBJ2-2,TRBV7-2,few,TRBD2,CASSPSAGGVGTGELFF,TGTGCCAGCAGCCCCAGCGCCGGGGGGGTAGGCACCGGGGAGCTGTTTTTT
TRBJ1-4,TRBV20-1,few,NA,CSARGGTPNEKLFF,TGCAGTGCTAGGGGGGGGACACCTAATGAAAAACTGTTTTTT
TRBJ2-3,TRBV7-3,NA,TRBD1,CDSSTNRGTDTQYF,TGTGACAGCAGCACTAACAGGGGTACAGATACGCAGTATTTT
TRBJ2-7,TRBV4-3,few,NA,CASSLHRGGEQYF,TGCGCCAGCAGCCTTCACAGGGGGGGCGAGCAGTACTTC
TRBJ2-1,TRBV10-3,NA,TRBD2,CAIGGGGGYNEQFF,TGTGCCATCGGTGGCGGGGGGGGATACAATGAGCAGTTCTTC
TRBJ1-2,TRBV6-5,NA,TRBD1,CASSRQGNPMNYTF,TGTGCCAGCAGTCGACAGGGAAATCCTATGAACTACACCTTC
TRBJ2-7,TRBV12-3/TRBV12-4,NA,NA,CASSPGRLTAYEQYF,TGTGCCAGCAGTCCGGGACGCCTGACTGCCTACGAGCAGTACTTC
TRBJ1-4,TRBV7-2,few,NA,CASSLYTTNEKLFF,TGTGCCAGCAGCTTGTACACCACTAATGAAAAACTGTTTTTT
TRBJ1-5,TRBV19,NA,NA,CASSPDPILSQHF,TGTGCCAGTAGCCCAGACCCCATCTTGTCCCAGCATTTT
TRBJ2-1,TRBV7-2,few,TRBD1,CASSFRDRGEYEQFF,TGTGCCAGCAGCTTCCGGGACAGGGGGGAGTATGAGCAGTTCTTC
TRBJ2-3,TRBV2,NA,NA,CASRGRGSTDTQYF,TGTGCCAGCAGAGGGCGGGGAAGCACAGATACGCAGTATTTT
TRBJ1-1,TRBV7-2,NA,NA,CATRQLGRTEAFF,TGTGCCACTCGACAGTTGGGGAGGACTGAAGCTTTCTTT
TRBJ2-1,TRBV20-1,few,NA,CSAPSSGLDNEQFF,TGCAGTGCTCCATCATCGGGACTCGACAATGAGCAGTTCTTC
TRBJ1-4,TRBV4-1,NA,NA,CASHGYNEKLFF,TGCGCCAGCCATGGGTATAATGAAAAACTGTTTTTT
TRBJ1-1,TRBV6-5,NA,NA,CASSYSTVWGRTEAFF,TGTGCCAGCAGTTACTCAACGGTATGGGGGAGGACTGAAGCTTTCTTT
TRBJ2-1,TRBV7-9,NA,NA,CASSLIPTSSYNEQFF,TGTGCCAGCAGCTTAATCCCGACTAGCTCCTACAATGAGCAGTTCTTC
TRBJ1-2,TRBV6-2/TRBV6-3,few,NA,CATSEQIYGYTF,TGTGCCACCTCCGAGCAGATCTATGGCTACACCTTC
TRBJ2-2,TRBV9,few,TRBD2,CASSERGSPNTGELFF,TGTGCCAGCAGCGAGCGGGGGAGCCCGAACACCGGGGAGCTGTTTTTT
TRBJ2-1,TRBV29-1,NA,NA,CSVELGTNNEQFF,TGCAGCGTTGAACTGGGGACAAACAATGAGCAGTTCTTC
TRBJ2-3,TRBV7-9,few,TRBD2,CASSFVTSEFTDTQYF,TGTGCCAGCAGCTTCGTGACTAGCGAGTTCACAGATACGCAGTATTTT
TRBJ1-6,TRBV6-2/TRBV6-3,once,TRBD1,CASSPRQGSSYNSPLHF,TGTGCCAGCAGTCCCCGACAGGGGAGCTCCTATAATTCACCCCTCCACTTT
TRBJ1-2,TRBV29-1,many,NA,CSVDLSQTTYGYTF,TGCAGCGTTGATCTCAGTCAGACCACCTATGGCTACACCTTC
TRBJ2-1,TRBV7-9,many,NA,CASSLALGGARNEQFF,TGTGCCAGCAGCTTAGCGCTAGGAGGAGCGCGGAATGAGCAGTTCTTC
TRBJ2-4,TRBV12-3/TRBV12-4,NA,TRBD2,CASRTREDIQYF,TGTGCCAGCAGAACCCGGGAGGACATTCAGTACTTC
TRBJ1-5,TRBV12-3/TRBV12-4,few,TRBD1,CASRSTGGSQPQHF,TGTGCCAGCAGATCGACAGGGGGCTCTCAGCCCCAGCATTTT
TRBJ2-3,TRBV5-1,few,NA,CASSPRGTSGTDTQYF,TGCGCCAGCAGCCCCAGGGGCACCTCGGGCACAGATACGCAGTATTTT
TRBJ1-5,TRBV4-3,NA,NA,CASSQDQGRGNQPQHF,TGCGCCAGCAGCCAAGATCAGGGGCGCGGCAATCAGCCCCAGCATTTT
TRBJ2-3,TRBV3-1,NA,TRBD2,CASSQRSGGYTDTQYF,TGTGCCAGCAGCCAGCGTAGCGGGGGGTACACAGATACGCAGTATTTT